This T cell receptor (beta chain) was identified in a study of cytomegalovirus exposure and HLA in healthy donors. Overall study findings and caveats: Later work found that TCR association rates differed between HLA loci; DRB1 had the most and HLA-C the fewest.

Germline V gene data show CDR1 as MNHNS and CDR2 as SASEGT. V dropped 1 base and J dropped 5 bases, with 9 bases sitting between them. CDR3 length: 14 residues. Note on this clone: What it recognizes is unknown.

Both 60 Vbeta primers and 13 Jbeta primers went into the PCR. Using immunoSEQ multiplex PCR, the repertoire was profiled, and TCRdb retains in-frame clones only, with some absent. The data hold some 170,000 clones, with around 70% observed a single time. This TCR was recovered from a man younger than 30 in good health and CMV-seropositive. The V and J genes are TRBV6-1 and TRBJ1-5, with D possibly being TRBD1 (5 bases). The sequencing input was PBMCs. The CDR3 region has the DNA TGTGCCAGCAGTGAAGGGACACAATATCAGCCCCAGCATTTT. Protein sequence: CASSEGTQYQPQHF.